These 8 T cell receptor beta chains were sequenced from one sample in a study of control samples from healthy donors and cancer patients. Assay used: immunoSEQ multiplex PCR; TCRdb lists only in-frame clones, some missing. This table holds 150,000 or so clones, roughly 93% found once. The sample comprised blood. These receptors were obtained from a man between 18 and 29 years old in good health.

The V and J genes are TRBV25-1 and TRBJ1-2, with TRBD1 identical over 7 bases. Unmatched junction bases numbered 10, after V lost 2 bases and J lost 7 bases. CDR1 is MGHDK and CDR2 is SYGVNS in the germline V gene. The CDR3 is 15 amino acids. The chain's CDR3 is CASSEVGDRSLGYTF. CDR3 bases: TGTGCCAGCAGTGAAGTGGGGGACAGATCGCTTGGCTACACCTTC.

The J gene is TRBJ1-4, the V gene TRBV5-5, with D possibly matching TRBD1 (5 bases). V lost 0 bases and J 5 bases, leaving 11 bases between the germline ends. Germline CDR1 is SGHKS and CDR2 is YYEKEE (reference sequence). The CDR3 is made up of 15 amino acids. This CDR3 is CASSLVGRVNEKLFF. The CDR3 DNA is TGTGCCAGCAGCTTGGTAGGCAGGGTAAATGAAAAACTGTTTTTT. Drawing the rest from reference TRBV5-5 and TRBJ1-4, the complete variable domain is DAGVTQSPTHLIKTRGQQVTLRCSPISGHKSVSWYQQVLGQGPQFIFQYYEKEERGRGNFPDRFSARQFPNYSSELNVNALLLGDSALYLCASSLVGRVNEKLFFGSGTQLSVL.

In this sample, this clone turned up once. CDR3 protein: CASSEYGQGHVDEQFF. The CDR3 nucleotides read TGTGCCAGCAGTGAATATGGACAGGGCCACGTGGATGAGCAGTTCTTC. This chain joins TRBV25-1 and TRBJ2-1; TRBD1 aligns across 8 bases. V was clipped by 0 bases and J by 8 bases; unmatched bases: 9. Germline loops: CDR1 MGHDK, CDR2 SYGVNS. This CDR3 spans 16 amino acids.

The chain has TRBV6-1 and TRBJ1-5, with D possibly TRBD1 on 6 matching bases. This CDR3 region has 17 residues. The V end was cut by 1 base, the J end by 0 bases, with 13 bases between. CDR1 is MNHNS and CDR2 is SASEGT in the germline V gene. The CDR3 sequence is CASSEGRGSDSNQPQHF. The DNA of the CDR3 is TGTGCCAGCAGTGAAGGGAGGGGGTCGGATAGCAATCAGCCCCAGCATTTT.

CDR3 region: CASSSKRGYPTGELFF. The CDR3 DNA reads TGTGCCAGCAGTTCTAAGCGGGGGTATCCCACCGGGGAGCTGTTTTTT. This sequence joins TRBV27 and TRBJ2-2; TRBD2 matches at 8 bases. There are 16 residues in the CDR3. Germline V CDR1 and CDR2: MNHEY, SMNVEV (reference sequence). J lost 4 bases, V lost 4 bases, and 8 bases had no gene match.

The V and J genes are TRBV5-6 and TRBJ2-2; a weak D match, TRBD2 (6 bases). This CDR3 comprises 13 residues. The V and J ends lost 4 bases and 10 bases respectively, with 14 bases between them. Germline values: CDR1 SGHDT, CDR2 YYEEEE. DNA for the CDR3: TGTGCCAGCAGCCGGGGCTCGGGGGAGGAGCTGTTTTTT. Its protein product is CASSRGSGEELFF.

The chain employs TRBV25-1 and TRBJ1-6, with a tentative D call TRBD1 (6 bases). The CDR3 length is 16 residues. The V and J ends lost 0 bases and 7 bases respectively, with 13 bases between them. Germline V gives CDR1 MGHDK, CDR2 SYGVNS. CDR3 nucleotides: TGTGCCAGCAGTGAATATTCCGGACAGAAAAATTCACCCCTCCACTTT. Translated, it gives CASSEYSGQKNSPLHF. Drawing the rest from reference TRBV25-1 and TRBJ1-6, the complete variable domain is EADIYQTPRYLVIGTGKKITLECSQTMGHDKMYWYQQDPGMELHLIHYSYGVNSTEKGDLSSESTVSRIRTEHFPLTLESARPSHTSQYLCASSEYSGQKNSPLHFGNGTRLTVT.

V is TRBV6-6 and J is TRBJ1-6; D is unclear. Germline V CDR1 and CDR2: MNHNY, SVGAGI (reference sequence). The CDR3 is 14 residues long. Trimming removed 2 bases from V and 8 bases from J, with 10 bases in between. The CDR3: CASSYRLRYSPLHF. CDR3 nucleotide sequence: TGTGCCAGCAGTTACCGGCTTCGCTATTCACCCCTCCACTTT.